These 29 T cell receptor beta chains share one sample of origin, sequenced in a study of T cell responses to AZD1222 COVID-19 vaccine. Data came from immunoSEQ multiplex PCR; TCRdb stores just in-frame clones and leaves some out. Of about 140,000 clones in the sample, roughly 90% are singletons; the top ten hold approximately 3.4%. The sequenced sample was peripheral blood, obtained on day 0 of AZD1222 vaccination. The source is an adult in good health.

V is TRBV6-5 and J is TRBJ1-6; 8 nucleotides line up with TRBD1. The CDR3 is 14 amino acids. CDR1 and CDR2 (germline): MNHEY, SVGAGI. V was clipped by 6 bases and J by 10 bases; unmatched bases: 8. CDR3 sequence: CASSADRVGSPLHF. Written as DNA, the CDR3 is TGTGCCAGCAGCGCGGACAGGGTAGGATCACCCCTCCACTTT.

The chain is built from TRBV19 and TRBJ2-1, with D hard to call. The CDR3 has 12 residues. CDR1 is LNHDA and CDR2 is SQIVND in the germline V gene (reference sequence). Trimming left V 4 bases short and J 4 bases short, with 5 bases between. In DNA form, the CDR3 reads TGTGCCAGTAGTAATGCATACAATGAGCAGTTCTTC. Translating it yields CASSNAYNEQFF.

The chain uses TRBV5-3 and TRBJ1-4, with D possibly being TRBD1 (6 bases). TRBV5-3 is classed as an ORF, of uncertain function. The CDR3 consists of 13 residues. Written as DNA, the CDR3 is TGTGCTCCCTCGGGGGGGCGAGTGGAAAAACTGTTTTTT. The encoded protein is CAPSGGRVEKLFF.

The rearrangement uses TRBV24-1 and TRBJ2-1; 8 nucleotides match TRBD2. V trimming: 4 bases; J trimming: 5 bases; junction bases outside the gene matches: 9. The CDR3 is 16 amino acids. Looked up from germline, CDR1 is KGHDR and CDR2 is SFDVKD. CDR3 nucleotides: TGTGCCACCAGTGAGCACACCTGGACTAGCCACAATGAGCAGTTCTTC. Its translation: CATSEHTWTSHNEQFF.

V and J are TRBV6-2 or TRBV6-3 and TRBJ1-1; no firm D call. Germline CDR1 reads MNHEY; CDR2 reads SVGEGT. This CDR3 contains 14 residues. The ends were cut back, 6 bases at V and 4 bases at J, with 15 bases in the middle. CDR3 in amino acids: CASSLTRTGTEAFF. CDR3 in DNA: TGTGCCAGCAGCCTTACGAGGACGGGCACTGAAGCTTTCTTT.

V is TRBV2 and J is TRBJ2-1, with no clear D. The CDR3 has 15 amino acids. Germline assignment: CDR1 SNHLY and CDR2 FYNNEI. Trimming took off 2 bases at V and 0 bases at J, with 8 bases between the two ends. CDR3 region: CASSELTVSYNEQFF. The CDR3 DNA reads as TGTGCCAGCAGTGAACTGACCGTCTCCTACAATGAGCAGTTCTTC.

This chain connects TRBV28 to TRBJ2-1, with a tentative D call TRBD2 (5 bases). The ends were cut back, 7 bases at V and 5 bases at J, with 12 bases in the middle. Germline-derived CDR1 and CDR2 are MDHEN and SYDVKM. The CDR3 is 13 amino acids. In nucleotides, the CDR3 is TGTGCCAGCACCTTAAGAGGGAACAATGAGCAGTTCTTC. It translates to CASTLRGNNEQFF.

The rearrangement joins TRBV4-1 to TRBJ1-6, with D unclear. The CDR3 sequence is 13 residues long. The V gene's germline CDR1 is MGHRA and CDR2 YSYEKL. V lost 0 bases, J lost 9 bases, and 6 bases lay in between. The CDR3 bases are TGCGCCAGCAGCCAAGATCAAGGTTCACCCCTCCACTTT. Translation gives CASSQDQGSPLHF.

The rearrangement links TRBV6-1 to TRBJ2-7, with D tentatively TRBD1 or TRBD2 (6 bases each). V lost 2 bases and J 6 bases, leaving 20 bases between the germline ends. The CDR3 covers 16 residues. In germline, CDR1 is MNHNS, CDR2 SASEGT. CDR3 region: CASSETGAYGFAEQYF. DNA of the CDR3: TGTGCCAGCAGTGAAACGGGGGCATACGGATTCGCCGAGCAGTACTTC.

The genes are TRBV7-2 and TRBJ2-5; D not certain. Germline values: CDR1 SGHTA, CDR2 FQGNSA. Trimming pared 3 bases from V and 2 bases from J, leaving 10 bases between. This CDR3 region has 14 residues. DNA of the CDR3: TGTGCCAGCAGCTTCGGATTCCTTCAAGAGACCCAGTACTTC. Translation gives CASSFGFLQETQYF. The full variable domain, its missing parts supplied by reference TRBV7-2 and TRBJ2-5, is GAGVSQSPSNKVTEKGKDVELRCDPISGHTALYWYRQSLGQGLEFLIYFQGNSAPDKSGLPSDRFSAERTGGSVSTLTIQRTQQEDSAVYLCASSFGFLQETQYFGPGTRLLVL.

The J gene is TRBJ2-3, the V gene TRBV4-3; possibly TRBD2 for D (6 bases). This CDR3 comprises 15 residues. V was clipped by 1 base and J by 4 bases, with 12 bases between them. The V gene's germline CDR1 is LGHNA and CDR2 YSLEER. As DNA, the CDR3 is TGCGCCAGCAGCCAAGGTCCCGGGAGTGCAGATACGCAGTATTTT. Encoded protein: CASSQGPGSADTQYF.

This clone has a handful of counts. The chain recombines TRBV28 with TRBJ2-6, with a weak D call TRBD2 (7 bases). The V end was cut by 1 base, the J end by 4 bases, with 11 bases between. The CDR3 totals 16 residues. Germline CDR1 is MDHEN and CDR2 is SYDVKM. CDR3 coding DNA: TGTGCCAGCAGTTTATCGGGGGGCTACGGGGCCAACGTCCTGACTTTC. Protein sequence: CASSLSGGYGANVLTF.

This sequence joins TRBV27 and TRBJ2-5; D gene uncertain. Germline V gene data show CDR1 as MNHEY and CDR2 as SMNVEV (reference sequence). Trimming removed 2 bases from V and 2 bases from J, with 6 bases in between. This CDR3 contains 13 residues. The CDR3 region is CASSLLGQETQYF. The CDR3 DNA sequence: TGTGCCAGCAGTTTACTCGGGCAAGAGACCCAGTACTTC.

The CDR3 DNA follows: TGTGCCAGCAGCGCCTTCCAGGGAACTTCTGGAAACACCATATATTTT. This codes for CASSAFQGTSGNTIYF. The gene calls are TRBV9 and TRBJ1-3, with a possible D match to TRBD1 (5 bases). Germline CDR1 and CDR2: SGDLS and YYNGEE. The germline V and J ends were trimmed by 3 bases and 1 base, with 14 bases remaining between them. The CDR3 sequence is 16 residues long. The whole variable domain, remainder taken from reference TRBV9 and TRBJ1-3, is DSGVTQTPKHLITATGQRVTLRCSPRSGDLSVYWYQQSLDQGLQFLIQYYNGEERAKGNILERFSAQQFPDLHSELNLSSLELGDSALYFCASSAFQGTSGNTIYFGEGSWLTVV.

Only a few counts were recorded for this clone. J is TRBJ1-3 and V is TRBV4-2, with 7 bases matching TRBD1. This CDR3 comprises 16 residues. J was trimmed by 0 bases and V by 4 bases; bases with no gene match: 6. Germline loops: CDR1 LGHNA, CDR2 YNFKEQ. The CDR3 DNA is TGTGCCAGCAGCCCATCCGGGACAGTCTCTGGAAACACCATATATTTT. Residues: CASSPSGTVSGNTIYF.

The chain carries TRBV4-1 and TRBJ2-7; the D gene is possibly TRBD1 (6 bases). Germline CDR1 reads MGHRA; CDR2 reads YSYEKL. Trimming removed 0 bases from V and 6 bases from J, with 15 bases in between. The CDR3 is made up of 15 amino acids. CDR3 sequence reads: CASSQDPGDEGEQYF. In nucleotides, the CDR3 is TGCGCCAGCAGCCAAGATCCAGGGGATGAAGGCGAGCAGTACTTC.

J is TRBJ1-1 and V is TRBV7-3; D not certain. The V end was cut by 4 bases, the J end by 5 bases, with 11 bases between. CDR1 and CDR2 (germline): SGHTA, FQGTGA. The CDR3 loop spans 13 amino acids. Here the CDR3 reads CASSSGPQTEAFF. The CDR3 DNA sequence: TGTGCCAGCAGCTCAGGACCTCAGACTGAAGCTTTCTTT.

In DNA, the CDR3 is TGTGCCAGCAGTGCGGAAGCGGGACCTTACAATGAGCAGTTCTTC. Protein sequence: CASSAEAGPYNEQFF. This sequence joins TRBV6-4 and TRBJ2-1, with 7 positions matching TRBD2. This CDR3 spans 15 amino acids. CDR1 is MRHNA, CDR2 SNTAGT, per germline. J gave up 4 bases and V 4 bases, and 7 bases lay outside the gene matches.

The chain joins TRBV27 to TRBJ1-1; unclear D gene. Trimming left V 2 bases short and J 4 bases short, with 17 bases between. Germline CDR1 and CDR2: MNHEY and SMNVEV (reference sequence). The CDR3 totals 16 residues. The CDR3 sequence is CASSLKRLAVGTEAFF. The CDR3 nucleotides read TGTGCCAGCAGTTTAAAGAGGCTGGCGGTGGGCACTGAAGCTTTCTTT.

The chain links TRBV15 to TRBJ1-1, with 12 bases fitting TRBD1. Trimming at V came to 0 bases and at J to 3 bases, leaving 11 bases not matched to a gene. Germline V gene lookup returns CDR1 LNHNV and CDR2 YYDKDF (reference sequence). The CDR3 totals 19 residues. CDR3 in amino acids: CATSRDRGGTGGEDTEAFF. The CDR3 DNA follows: TGTGCCACCAGCAGAGATCGAGGCGGGACAGGGGGCGAGGACACTGAAGCTTTCTTT.

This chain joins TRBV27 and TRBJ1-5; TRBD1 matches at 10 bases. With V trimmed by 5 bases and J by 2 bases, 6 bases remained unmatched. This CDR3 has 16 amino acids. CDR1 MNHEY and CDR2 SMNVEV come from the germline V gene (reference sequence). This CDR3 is CASSPRTGGGNQPQHF. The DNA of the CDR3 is TGTGCCAGCAGTCCGAGGACAGGGGGGGGCAATCAGCCCCAGCATTTT.

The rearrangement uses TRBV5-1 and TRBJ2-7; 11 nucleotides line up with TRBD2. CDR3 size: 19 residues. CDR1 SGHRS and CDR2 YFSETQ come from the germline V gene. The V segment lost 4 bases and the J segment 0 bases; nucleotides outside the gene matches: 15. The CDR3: CASSRGLAGSHLSSYEQYF. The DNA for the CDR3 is TGCGCCAGCAGCCGAGGACTAGCGGGTTCCCATCTAAGCTCCTACGAGCAGTACTTC.

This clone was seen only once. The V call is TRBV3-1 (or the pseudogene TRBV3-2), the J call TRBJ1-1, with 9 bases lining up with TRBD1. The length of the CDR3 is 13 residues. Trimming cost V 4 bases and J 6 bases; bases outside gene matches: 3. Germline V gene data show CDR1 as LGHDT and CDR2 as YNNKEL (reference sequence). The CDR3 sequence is CASSRDRVAEAFF. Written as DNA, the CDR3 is TGTGCCAGCAGCCGGGACAGGGTGGCTGAAGCTTTCTTT.

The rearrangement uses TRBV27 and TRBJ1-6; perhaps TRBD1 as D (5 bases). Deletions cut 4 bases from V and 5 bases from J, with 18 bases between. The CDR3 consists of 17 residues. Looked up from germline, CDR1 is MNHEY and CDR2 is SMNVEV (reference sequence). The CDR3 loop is CASSSYSRDRDNSPLHF. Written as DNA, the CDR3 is TGTGCCAGCAGTTCATATTCCCGCGACAGAGATAATTCACCCCTCCACTTT.

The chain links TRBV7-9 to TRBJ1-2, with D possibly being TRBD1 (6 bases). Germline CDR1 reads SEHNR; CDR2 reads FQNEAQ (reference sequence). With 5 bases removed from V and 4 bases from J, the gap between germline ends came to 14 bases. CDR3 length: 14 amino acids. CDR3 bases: TGTGCCAGCAGCGTCACAGGGAACATCTATGGCTACACCTTC. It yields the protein CASSVTGNIYGYTF.

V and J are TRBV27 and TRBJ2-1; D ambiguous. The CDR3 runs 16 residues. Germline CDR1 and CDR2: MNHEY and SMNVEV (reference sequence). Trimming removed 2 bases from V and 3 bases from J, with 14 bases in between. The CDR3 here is CASSLGVRVDYNEQFF. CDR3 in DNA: TGTGCCAGCAGTTTAGGGGTTAGGGTCGACTACAATGAGCAGTTCTTC.

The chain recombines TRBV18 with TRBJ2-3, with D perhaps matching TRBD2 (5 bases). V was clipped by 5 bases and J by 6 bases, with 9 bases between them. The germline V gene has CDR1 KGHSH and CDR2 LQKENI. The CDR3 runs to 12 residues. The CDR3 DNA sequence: TGTGCCAGCTCAGAGAGGAGGGATACGCAGTATTTT. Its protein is CASSERRDTQYF.

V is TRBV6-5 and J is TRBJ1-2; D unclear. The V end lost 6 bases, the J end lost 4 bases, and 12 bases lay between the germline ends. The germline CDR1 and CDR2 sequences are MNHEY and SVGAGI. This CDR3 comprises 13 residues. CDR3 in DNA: TGTGCCAGCAGCCCAACCGTAGGCTATGGCTACACCTTC. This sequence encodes CASSPTVGYGYTF.

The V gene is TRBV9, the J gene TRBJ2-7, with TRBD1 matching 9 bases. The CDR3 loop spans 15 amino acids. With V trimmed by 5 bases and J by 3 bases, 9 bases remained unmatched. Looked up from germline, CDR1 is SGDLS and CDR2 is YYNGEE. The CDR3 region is CASSSLVTGGYEQYF. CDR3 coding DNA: TGTGCCAGCAGTTCTCTCGTGACAGGGGGCTACGAGCAGTACTTC. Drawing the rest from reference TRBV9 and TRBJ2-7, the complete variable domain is DSGVTQTPKHLITATGQRVTLRCSPRSGDLSVYWYQQSLDQGLQFLIQYYNGEERAKGNILERFSAQQFPDLHSELNLSSLELGDSALYFCASSSLVTGGYEQYFGPGTRLTVT.